These 19 T cell receptor beta chains were sequenced from one sample in a study of CD8+ T cells in alopecia areata. Treatment specified: oral pan-JAK inhibitor, 5-10 mg twice daily. RNA, once extracted, was reverse transcribed into cDNA for use as the sequencing template. TCRdb keeps only in-frame clones here, not all; method: immunoSEQ multiplex PCR. The table lists fewer than 250,000 clones, over 40% of them singletons. Here the sequenced sample was CD4+ T cells sorted from blood, taken at approximately week 37, from a patient treated with tofacitinib. Source of these receptors: a human donor with alopecia areata.

The chain employs TRBV15 and TRBJ2-5; no firm D call. This CDR3 has 11 amino acids. Per the germline V gene, CDR1 is LNHNV and CDR2 is YYDKDF (reference sequence). With 1 base removed from V and 9 bases from J, the gap between germline ends came to 6 bases. The CDR3 DNA is TGTGCCACCAGCAGAGGGGCGGCCCAGTACTTC. Translation: CATSRGAAQYF. Filled out from reference TRBV15 and TRBJ2-5, the complete variable domain reads DAMVIQNPRYQVTQFGKPVTLSCSQTLNHNVMYWYQQKSSQAPKLLFHYYDKDFNNEADTPDNFQSRRPNTSFCFLDIRSPGLGDTAMYLCATSRGAAQYFGPGTRLLVL.

A few counts support this clone. This rearrangement joins TRBV29-1 to TRBJ2-5; 9 positions match TRBD1. The germline V gene encodes CDR1 SQVTM and CDR2 ANQGSEA. V gave up 5 bases and J gave up 5 bases; unmatched junction bases: 3. CDR3 length: 12 residues. CDR3 residues: CSVNRGRETQYF. The CDR3 DNA sequence: TGCAGCGTTAACAGGGGGCGGGAGACCCAGTACTTC.

This clone occurred a few times. The gene calls are TRBV5-1 and TRBJ2-7; D gene ambiguous. The V and J ends lost 2 bases and 6 bases respectively, with 12 bases between them. The germline gives CDR1 SGHRS, CDR2 YFSETQ. CDR3 length: 13 residues. The CDR3 spells CASSFHGSGEQYF. The CDR3 bases are TGCGCCAGCAGCTTCCATGGCTCGGGCGAGCAGTACTTC.

The chain links TRBV30 to TRBJ2-1, with D tentatively TRBD1 or TRBD2 (5 bases each). The V and J ends lost 3 bases and 0 bases respectively, with 15 bases between them. The CDR3 has 16 residues. Germline-derived CDR1 and CDR2 are GTSNPN and SVGIG (reference sequence). This CDR3 is CAWSGTTPSSYNEQFF. For the CDR3, the DNA is TGTGCCTGGAGCGGGACCACGCCCAGCTCCTACAATGAGCAGTTCTTC. Using reference TRBV30 and TRBJ2-1 for the parts outside the CDR3, the full variable domain is SQTIHQWPATLVQPVGSPLSLECTVEGTSNPNLYWYRQAAGRGLQLLFYSVGIGQISSEVPQNLSASRPQDRQFILSSKKLLLSDSGFYLCAWSGTTPSSYNEQFFGPGTRLTVL.

This sequence joins TRBV7-9 and TRBJ2-5; the match to TRBD2 covers 11 bases. The CDR3 is made up of 15 amino acids. Germline lookup yields CDR1 SEHNR and CDR2 FQNEAQ (reference sequence). V shed 4 bases, J shed 13 bases, and the junction held 14 bases outside the gene matches. The CDR3 sequence: CASSSEGTSGTVRYF. CDR3 nucleotides: TGTGCCAGCAGCTCGGAGGGGACTAGCGGCACCGTTCGGTACTTC.

The chain joins TRBV6-1 to TRBJ2-2, with a tentative D call TRBD2 (5 bases). Germline CDR1 is MNHNS and CDR2 is SASEGT. Trimming removed 6 bases from V and 3 bases from J, with 14 bases in between. This CDR3 has 15 residues. The DNA for the CDR3 is TGTGCCAGCAGGGACTGGTTGAGGGACACCGGGGAGCTGTTTTTT. Residues: CASRDWLRDTGELFF.

This clone has only a few counts. The genes are TRBV30 and TRBJ1-2; the D is unclear. Germline V gene sequence: CDR1 GTSNPN, CDR2 SVGIG (reference sequence). The CDR3 length is 14 residues. Deletions cut 3 bases from V and 4 bases from J, with 15 bases between. The DNA of the CDR3 is TGTGCCTGGAGGAAGGGAATGAGGGCCTATGGCTACACCTTC. Its protein product is CAWRKGMRAYGYTF.

This clone came up a few times. V usage is TRBV18 and J usage is TRBJ1-2, with 8 bases fitting TRBD1. Unmatched junction bases numbered 1, after V lost 0 bases and J lost 1 base. Germline CDR1 reads KGHSH; CDR2 reads LQKENI. CDR3 length: 15 amino acids. The DNA of the CDR3 is TGTGCCAGCTCACCACCGGGACAGGATAACTATGGCTACACCTTC. Translating gives CASSPPGQDNYGYTF.

The chain recombines TRBV29-1 with TRBJ1-1; no reliable D call. The V end was cut by 1 base, the J end by 2 bases, with 8 bases between. This CDR3 contains 13 residues. Germline-derived CDR1 and CDR2 are SQVTM and ANQGSEA. As DNA, the CDR3 is TGCAGCGTTGAAGCGCAGCCTAACACTGAAGCTTTCTTT. It codes for CSVEAQPNTEAFF.

The gene calls are TRBV25-1 and TRBJ1-1, with 8 bases matching TRBD1. This CDR3 region has 14 residues. Germline loops: CDR1 MGHDK, CDR2 SYGVNS. V trimming: 6 bases; J trimming: 4 bases; junction bases outside the gene matches: 7. In DNA form, the CDR3 reads TGTGCCAGCAGCGGACAGGGTTCCGGCACTGAAGCTTTCTTT. Translation: CASSGQGSGTEAFF.

The J gene is TRBJ2-5, the V gene TRBV29-1, with D tentatively TRBD1 (5 bases). Germline V lookup: CDR1 SQVTM, CDR2 ANQGSEA. The CDR3 totals 13 residues. Here the CDR3 reads CSAGAGLMETQYF. Here the CDR3 DNA reads TGCAGTGCTGGGGCAGGGCTGATGGAGACCCAGTACTTC.

The chain employs TRBV28 and TRBJ2-1, with D tentatively TRBD1 (7 bases). This CDR3 contains 12 residues. Germline lookup yields CDR1 MDHEN and CDR2 SYDVKM. The CDR3: CAEGASYNEQFF. CDR3 nucleotide sequence: TGTGCGGAGGGGGCCTCCTACAATGAGCAGTTCTTC.

This clone has just a few counts. The chain uses TRBV7-2 and TRBJ2-7, with 7 bases matching TRBD1. There are 15 residues in the CDR3. Germline CDR1 reads SGHTA; CDR2 reads FQGNSA. Germline trimming cut 5 bases from V and 6 bases from J; bases unmatched to any gene: 13. CDR3 nucleotides: TGTGCCAGCAGCGACCGACAGGGTAGAGGCGTCGAGCAGTACTTC. The encoded protein is CASSDRQGRGVEQYF.

This clone has a single count. The chain joins TRBV10-3 to TRBJ2-5; a possible D gene is TRBD2 (5 bases). There are 12 residues in the CDR3. The V gene's germline CDR1 is ENHRY and CDR2 SYGVKD. The germline V and J ends were trimmed by 6 bases and 2 bases, with 7 bases remaining between them. The CDR3 region has the DNA TGTGCCATCAGAGGACTGCAAGAGACCCAGTACTTC. This sequence encodes CAIRGLQETQYF.

This chain uses TRBV6-5 with TRBJ2-5; D call uncertain. CDR3 size: 14 residues. V lost 0 bases to trimming and J lost 5 bases, with 10 bases between them. Germline V gene data show CDR1 as MNHEY and CDR2 as SVGAGI. As DNA, the CDR3 is TGTGCCAGCAGTTACTCGGGTAACGTGGAGACCCAGTACTTC. Residues: CASSYSGNVETQYF.

A few counts support this clone. The genes are TRBV14 and TRBJ1-5, with D unresolved. Looked up from germline, CDR1 is SGHDN and CDR2 is FVKESK. The CDR3 is 13 amino acids. V was trimmed by 1 base and J by 11 bases, leaving 12 bases between them. DNA for the CDR3: TGTGCCAGCAGCCAAGGCATTTATAGCACCCAGCATTTT. Its protein product is CASSQGIYSTQHF.

This clone has just a few counts. V and J are TRBV29-1 and TRBJ2-1, with 7 bases matching TRBD1. This CDR3 region has 15 residues. CDR1 and CDR2 (germline): SQVTM, ANQGSEA. Trimming removed 2 bases from V and 4 bases from J; junction bases left unmatched: 8. The CDR3 DNA follows: TGCAGCGTTGAAAGGGGACAGCGAAGTTACAATGAGCAGTTCTTC. The encoded protein is CSVERGQRSYNEQFF.

In regard to this clone: Other DNA sequences within the sample encode an identical CDR3. The DNA for the CDR3 is TGCGCCAGCAGCTTGGGGGGATCTAATCAGCCCCAGCATTTT. Protein product: CASSLGGSNQPQHF. V usage is TRBV5-1 and J usage is TRBJ1-5, with D unresolved. The CDR3 covers 14 residues. Germline assignment: CDR1 SGHRS and CDR2 YFSETQ. V was trimmed by 0 bases and J by 4 bases, leaving 8 bases between them.

This clone showed up just once. V gene TRBV7-9 combines with J gene TRBJ1-1; perhaps TRBD1 as D (5 bases). The CDR3 sequence is 15 residues long. V lost 4 bases and J 2 bases, leaving 14 bases between the germline ends. The germline V gene encodes CDR1 SEHNR and CDR2 FQNEAQ (reference sequence). CDR3 in amino acids: CASSSERGVNTEAFF. CDR3 sequence (DNA): TGTGCCAGCAGCTCGGAGAGGGGAGTAAACACTGAAGCTTTCTTT.